This T cell receptor beta chain is from a study of Graves' ophthalmopathy and Graves' hyperthyroidism (dated by TCRdb to 2017 to 2018). For the study in its entirety: Peripheral blood samples were taken at the time of initial diagnosis, before any treatment was given. TCR beta repertoire signatures were used to distinguish Graves' ophthalmopathy from Graves' hyperthyroidism and to predict progression to ophthalmopathy. In total, 135 blood samples were TCR-sequenced: 40 to 45 ophthalmopathy, some 80 hyperthyroidism and around 17 hyperthyroidism-to-ophthalmopathy patients. To explore V-J signatures that separate ophthalmopathy from hyperthyroidism, a discovery set of about 100 patients was enrolled, consisting of about 45 with ophthalmopathy and some 56 with stable hyperthyroidism. An independent validation cohort comprised some 19 hyperthyroidism patients and about 16 patients who later progressed from hyperthyroidism to ophthalmopathy. In over 5 hyperthyroidism patients, the T-cell repertoire of thyroid tissue was compared with the T-cell repertoire of blood. After sampling, hyperthyroidism patients received methimazole starting at 30 mg daily, and ophthalmopathy patients received high-dose intravenous methylprednisolone.

Measured from the cysteine to the phenylalanine, the CDR3 is 15 residues long. The entry retains the CDR3 DNA only, 45 bases that are in frame from base 1. Trimming leaves V shorter by 3 bases and J shorter by 2 bases, with the junction holding 3 bases beyond the gene matches. CDR1 MNHEY and CDR2 SMNVEV were looked up in the germline V gene (reference sequence). For repertoire sequencing, the TCR beta CDR3 regions were amplified from RNA transcripts. A first-round RT-PCR used HTBI primers with the Qiagen OneStep RT-PCR kit, followed by a second-round multiplex PCR, size selection and purification. Libraries were sequenced on an Illumina HiSeq2000 using paired-end 100 bp reads. The original methods were these. SOAPnuke was used to process the reads, removing any read that contained adapters or uncalled bases, had a mean Phred below 15, or lacked an exact match to the constant primer or identifier. COPE v1.2.5 was used to merge high-quality paired reads. Clonotypes were defined as unique nucleotide sequences and were aligned to IMGT TRB V, D and J references using MiTCR v1.1. The analysis was limited to V-J combinations with a frequency above 0.0001, which together covered 99.2% of the repertoires. For each V-J combination, a TCR clonal expansion and chaos score was defined as the ratio of F50 clonal expansion to chaos observed in the TCRdist matrix. Welch's t-statistics and random forest were used to reduce the features to about 14 V-J combinations, which were then used as input to a naive Bayes classifier. Thyroid-blood repertoire similarity was quantified with the Morisita-Horn index. The raw public data were reprocessed by TCRdb itself: fastp quality trimming at Q25, MiXCR clonotype calling, in-frame beta chains only. Here each entry gathers all rows of one CDR3 protein and keeps the most common genes and DNA. TCRdb's processing, not the study's, gives the V and J calls here. Present in this sample are 300,000 to 400,000 distinct CDR3 sequences, under 20% of which were seen just once. The top ten hold 10% to 15% of the sample.

Results the study describes overall, beyond this receptor: In validation, the model predicted ophthalmopathy progression with about 70% sensitivity and 72.22% specificity; 12 predicted patients were CT-confirmed with GO in a median of around 6 months. No statistical method was used to predetermine the sample size, and group allocation was not hidden from the investigators. Ophthalmopathy was separated from stable hyperthyroidism by the 13-signature model with about 89% sensitivity and less than 82% specificity in cross-validation and with 80%/75% in the test set. Among expanded thyroid clonotypes with frequency above 0.001, most also showed up in blood, which suggests that blood repertoires may reflect the thyroid immune response.

Patients with ophthalmopathy had moderately to severely active disease, with a Clinical Activity Score of 3 or more, a NOSPECS grade of 4 or more, and a disease duration of less than 3 months. Patients with other autoimmune diseases, uncontrolled infections, pregnancy or lactation were excluded from the study. Diagnosis was based on clinical symptoms, serum thyroxine, TRAb, thyroid ultrasound and orbital computed tomography. PBMCs were isolated from about 10 ml of fresh peripheral blood by Ficoll-Paque density gradient centrifugation. Total RNA was extracted with Trizol reagent and quality-checked on an Agilent 2100 Bioanalyzer. This clonotype was counted a single time. Its specific antigen is unknown. Base quality data are lacking; no much larger clone is found one base away. One read alone makes for weak evidence.

Material for sequencing was peripheral blood. The receptor was isolated from an adult man with Graves' ophthalmopathy. This chain is built from TRBV27 and TRBJ2-7; TRBD2 aligns with 11 central bases. The CDR3 in this case is CASSFGTSGAYEQYF. At the DNA level, the sequence is TGTGCCAGCAGTTTCGGGACTAGCGGAGCCTACGAGCAGTACTTC.